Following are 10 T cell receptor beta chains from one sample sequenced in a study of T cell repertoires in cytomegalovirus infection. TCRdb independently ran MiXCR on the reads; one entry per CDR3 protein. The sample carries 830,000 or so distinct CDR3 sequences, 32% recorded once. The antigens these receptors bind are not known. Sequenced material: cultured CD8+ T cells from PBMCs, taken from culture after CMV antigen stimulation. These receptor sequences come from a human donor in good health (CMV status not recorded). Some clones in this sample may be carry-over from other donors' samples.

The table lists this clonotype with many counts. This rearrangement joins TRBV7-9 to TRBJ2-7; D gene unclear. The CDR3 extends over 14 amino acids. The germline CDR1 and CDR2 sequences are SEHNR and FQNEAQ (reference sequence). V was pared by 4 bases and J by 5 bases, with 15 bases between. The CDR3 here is CASSSAPSGHEQYF. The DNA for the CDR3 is TGTGCCAGCAGCTCCGCCCCCTCGGGCCACGAGCAGTACTTC.

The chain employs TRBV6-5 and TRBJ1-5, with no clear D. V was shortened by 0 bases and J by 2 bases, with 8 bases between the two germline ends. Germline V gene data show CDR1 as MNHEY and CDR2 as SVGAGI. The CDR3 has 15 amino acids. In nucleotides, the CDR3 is TGTGCCAGCAGTTACTCTGGGGATGGCAATCAGCCCCAGCATTTT. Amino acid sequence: CASSYSGDGNQPQHF.

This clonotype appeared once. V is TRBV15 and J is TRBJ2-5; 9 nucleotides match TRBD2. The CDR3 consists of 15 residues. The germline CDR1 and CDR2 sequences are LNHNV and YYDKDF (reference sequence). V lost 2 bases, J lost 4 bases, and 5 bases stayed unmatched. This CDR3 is CATSRRAGGVETQYF. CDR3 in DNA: TGTGCCACCAGCAGACGAGCGGGGGGCGTAGAGACCCAGTACTTC.

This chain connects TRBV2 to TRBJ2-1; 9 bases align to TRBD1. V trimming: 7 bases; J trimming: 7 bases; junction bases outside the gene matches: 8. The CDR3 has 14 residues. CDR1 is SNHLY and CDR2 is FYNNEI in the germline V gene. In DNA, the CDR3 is TGTGCCAGCATTCGCGGGACAGGGAGGAATGAGCAGTTCTTC. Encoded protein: CASIRGTGRNEQFF. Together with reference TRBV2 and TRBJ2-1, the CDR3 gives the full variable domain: EPEVTQTPSHQVTQMGQEVILRCVPISNHLYFYWYRQILGQKVEFLVSFYNNEISEKSEIFDDQFSVERPDGSNFTLKIRSTKLEDSAMYFCASIRGTGRNEQFFGPGTRLTVL.

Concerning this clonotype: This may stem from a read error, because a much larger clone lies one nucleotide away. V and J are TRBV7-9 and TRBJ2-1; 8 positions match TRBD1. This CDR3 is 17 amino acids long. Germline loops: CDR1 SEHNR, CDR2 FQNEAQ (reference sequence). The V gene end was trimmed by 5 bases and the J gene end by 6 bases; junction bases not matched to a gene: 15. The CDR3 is CASSSPGTGGWVNEQFF. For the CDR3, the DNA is TGTGCCAGCAGCAGTCCCGGGACAGGTGGCTGGGTCAATGAGCAGTTCTTC.

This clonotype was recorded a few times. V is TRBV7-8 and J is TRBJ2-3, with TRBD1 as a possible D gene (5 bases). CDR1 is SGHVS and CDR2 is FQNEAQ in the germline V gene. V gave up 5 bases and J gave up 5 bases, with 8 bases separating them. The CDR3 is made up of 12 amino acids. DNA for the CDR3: TGTGCCAGCAGCATCGGACAAGATACGCAGTATTTT. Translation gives CASSIGQDTQYF.

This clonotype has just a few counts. In DNA form, the CDR3 reads TGTGCCAGCAGCTATTCTTTCAATAGGGACAGACTAGCCAAAAACATTCAGTACTTC. Its protein is CASSYSFNRDRLAKNIQYF. The V call is TRBV28, the J call TRBJ2-4, with TRBD1 matching over 7 bases. The ends lost 6 bases at V and 0 bases at J; junction bases unmatched: 17. The length of the CDR3 is 19 residues. The germline gives CDR1 MDHEN, CDR2 SYDVKM.

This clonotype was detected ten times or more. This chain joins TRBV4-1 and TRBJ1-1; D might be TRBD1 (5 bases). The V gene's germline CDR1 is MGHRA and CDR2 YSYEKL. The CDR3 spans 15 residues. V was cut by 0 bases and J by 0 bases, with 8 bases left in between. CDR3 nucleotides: TGCGCCAGCAGCCAAGAGGCAGGGATGAACACTGAAGCTTTCTTT. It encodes CASSQEAGMNTEAFF.

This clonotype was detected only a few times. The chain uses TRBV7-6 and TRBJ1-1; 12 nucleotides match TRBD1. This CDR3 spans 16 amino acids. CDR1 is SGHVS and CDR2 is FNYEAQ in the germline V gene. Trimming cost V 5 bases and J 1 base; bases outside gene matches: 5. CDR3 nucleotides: TGTGCCAGCAGCCCCGGGACAGGGGGCGAGAACACTGAAGCTTTCTTT. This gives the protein CASSPGTGGENTEAFF.

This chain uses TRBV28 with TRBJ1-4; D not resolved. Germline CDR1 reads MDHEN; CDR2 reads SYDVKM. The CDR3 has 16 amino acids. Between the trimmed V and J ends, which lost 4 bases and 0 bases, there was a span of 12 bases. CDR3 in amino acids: CASSSGRTTTNEKLFF. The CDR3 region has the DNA TGTGCCAGCAGTTCCGGCCGGACTACAACTAATGAAAAACTGTTTTTT.